A single sample is the source of the 27 T cell receptor beta chains below, sequenced in a study of blood T cell repertoires in COVID-19. The assay was immunoSEQ multiplex PCR, and TCRdb's table has in-frame clones only and misses some. The sample has more than 250,000 clones, approximately 90% seen once. Sequencing was carried out using peripheral blood. These receptors were taken from a woman younger than 45 with COVID-19, enrolled during active disease.

The chain couples TRBV5-1 to TRBJ2-3; the match to TRBD1 covers 8 bases. The CDR3 covers 15 residues. Germline loops: CDR1 SGHRS, CDR2 YFSETQ. Trimming took 1 base from V and 6 from J; bases not matched to a gene: 7. The CDR3 DNA sequence: TGCGCCAGCAGCTTGAACTCAGGGGGCCGCGATACGCAGTATTTT. This encodes CASSLNSGGRDTQYF.

This chain connects TRBV5-4 to TRBJ1-6; TRBD1 matches at 12 bases. In germline, CDR1 is SGHNT, CDR2 YYREEE (reference sequence). The J segment lost 10 bases and the V segment lost 4 bases, leaving 9 bases of the junction unmatched. CDR3 length equals 16 residues. Here the CDR3 reads CASSPKGQGAVSPLHF. CDR3 bases: TGTGCCAGCAGCCCGAAGGGACAGGGGGCAGTCTCACCCCTCCACTTT. Full variable domain (missing parts from reference TRBV5-4 and TRBJ1-6): ETGVTQSPTHLIKTRGQQVTLRCSSQSGHNTVSWYQQALGQGPQFIFQYYREEENGRGNFPPRFSGLQFPNYSSELNVNALELDDSALYLCASSPKGQGAVSPLHFGNGTRLTVT.

This clone was counted between two and nine times. The chain recombines TRBV10-3 with TRBJ1-2; TRBD1 might be the D (5 bases). The germline V gene has CDR1 ENHRY and CDR2 SYGVKD. The CDR3 length is 13 residues. V dropped 7 bases and J dropped 4 bases, with 13 bases sitting between them. CDR3 in DNA: TGTGCCATCAAAGGGGCGGCCCTCTATGGCTACACCTTC. As protein: CAIKGAALYGYTF.

This CDR3 reads CASSVLEVLGYTF. The CDR3 DNA is TGTGCCAGCAGCGTTTTGGAGGTTCTCGGCTACACCTTC. J is TRBJ1-2 and V is TRBV28; the D is unclear. The germline V gene encodes CDR1 MDHEN and CDR2 SYDVKM. The CDR3 contains 13 residues. V dropped 6 bases and J dropped 8 bases, with 16 bases sitting between them.

V is TRBV5-5 and J is TRBJ1-1; D unresolved. The CDR3 runs 12 residues. Trimming took off 6 bases at V and 6 bases at J, with 12 bases between the two ends. CDR1 is SGHKS and CDR2 is YYEKEE in the germline V gene (reference sequence). The CDR3 spells CASTLMGAEAFF. Here the CDR3 DNA reads TGTGCCAGCACCCTGATGGGAGCTGAAGCTTTCTTT.

The chain links TRBV7-2 to TRBJ1-1; tentatively, D is TRBD1 (6 bases). This CDR3 contains 15 residues. Germline-derived CDR1 and CDR2 are SGHTA and FQGNSA. V was pared by 2 bases and J by 0 bases, with 10 bases between. The CDR3 region has the DNA TGTGCCAGCAGCTTATCCGGACAGTTGAACACTGAAGCTTTCTTT. It encodes CASSLSGQLNTEAFF.

In its sample, this clone was seen a few times. This rearrangement joins TRBV3-1 (or the pseudogene TRBV3-2) to TRBJ1-1, with D unresolved. Looked up from germline, CDR1 is LGHDT and CDR2 is YNNKEL (reference sequence). Between the trimmed V and J ends, which lost 0 bases and 11 bases, there was a span of 16 bases. CDR3 length: 14 amino acids. CDR3 region: CASSQDLAGSKAFF. The CDR3 region has the DNA TGTGCCAGCAGCCAAGATCTTGCAGGTTCGAAGGCTTTCTTT.

This chain connects TRBV28 to TRBJ2-5; TRBD1 is a possible D gene (5 bases). This CDR3 has 16 residues. The germline gives CDR1 MDHEN, CDR2 SYDVKM. Trimming took off 4 bases at V and 4 bases at J, with 19 bases between the two ends. The DNA for the CDR3 is TGTGCCAGCAGTTCCCTCAGGCCGGACATTTCAGAGACCCAGTACTTC. Translation: CASSSLRPDISETQYF.

This clone was observed a handful of times. J is TRBJ1-2 and V is TRBV29-1; D is unclear. CDR3 length: 12 residues. Germline CDR1 is SQVTM and CDR2 is ANQGSEA. V lost 4 bases, J lost 4 bases, and 10 bases lay in between. CDR3 bases: TGCAGCGTTGCTGGGGAGGGCTATGGCTACACCTTC. Translation: CSVAGEGYGYTF.

This chain uses TRBV18 with TRBJ1-3; D might be TRBD1 (5 bases). The CDR3 extends over 17 amino acids. Trimming cost V 3 bases and J 0 bases, with 15 bases left between them. In germline, CDR1 is KGHSH, CDR2 LQKENI. In DNA, the CDR3 is TGTGCCAGCTCACCCCGGGGGACCCCTGGCTCTGGAAACACCATATATTTT. It translates to CASSPRGTPGSGNTIYF.

The V and J genes are TRBV2 and TRBJ1-1; no clear D. V gave up 4 bases and J gave up 0 bases, with 12 bases separating them. This CDR3 has 15 amino acids. CDR1 is SNHLY and CDR2 is FYNNEI in the germline V gene. The CDR3 coding sequence is TGTGCCAGCAGTGTAACAGATAACATGAACACTGAAGCTTTCTTT. This gives the protein CASSVTDNMNTEAFF.

This sequence joins TRBV7-2 and TRBJ2-3; 8 nucleotides align to TRBD2. The trim removed 5 bases at V and 3 bases at J, leaving 13 bases unmatched. The V gene's germline CDR1 is SGHTA and CDR2 FQGNSA. CDR3 length: 17 amino acids. CDR3 protein: CASSPQLAGRGTDTQYF. The CDR3 bases are TGTGCCAGCAGCCCTCAGTTAGCGGGGAGAGGGACAGATACGCAGTATTTT.

In this sample, this clone turned up once. The J gene is TRBJ2-7, the V gene TRBV6-5; D not certain. Trimming took 6 bases from V and 3 from J, leaving 18 bases between them. CDR1 is MNHEY, CDR2 SVGAGI, per germline. The CDR3 loop spans 15 amino acids. The CDR3 DNA reads TGTGCCAGCAGCCTAACTGGCGGCAGTAGCTACGAGCAGTACGTC. Residues: CASSLTGGSSYEQYV.

V usage is TRBV6-2 or TRBV6-3 and J usage is TRBJ2-3; 10 bases are shared with TRBD1. Germline CDR1 MNHEY, CDR2 SVGEGT. The CDR3 consists of 16 residues. The J segment lost 8 bases and the V segment lost 6 bases, leaving 14 bases of the junction unmatched. The CDR3 nucleotides read TGTGCCAGCAGCACTCCCCGGACAGGGGGTTTCAGTACGCAGTATTTT. Protein sequence: CASSTPRTGGFSTQYF.

This rearrangement joins TRBV3-1 (or the pseudogene TRBV3-2) to TRBJ1-6; D not certain. The CDR3 is made up of 15 amino acids. V was pared by 4 bases and J by 10 bases, with 17 bases between. Germline CDR1 is LGHDT and CDR2 is YNNKEL (reference sequence). CDR3 in amino acids: CASSPTVGRGSPLHF. DNA for the CDR3: TGTGCCAGCAGCCCTACCGTGGGCAGAGGGTCACCCCTCCACTTT.

This clone appeared once. V usage is TRBV11-2 and J usage is TRBJ2-1; TRBD2 might be the D (6 bases). V dropped 4 bases and J dropped 4 bases, with 17 bases sitting between them. The CDR3 spans 16 residues. Germline lookup yields CDR1 SGHAT and CDR2 FQNNGV. This CDR3 reads CASSSAGLRIYNEQFF. The CDR3 nucleotides read TGTGCCAGCAGCTCCGCGGGACTCCGAATATACAATGAGCAGTTCTTC.

This sequence joins TRBV9 and TRBJ1-2; unclear D gene. There are 13 residues in the CDR3. The germline V and J ends were trimmed by 3 bases and 2 bases, with 8 bases remaining between them. Per germline, CDR1 SGDLS and CDR2 YYNGEE. CDR3 protein: CASSGHTNYGYTF. As DNA, the CDR3 is TGTGCCAGCAGCGGACATACAAACTATGGCTACACCTTC.

The chain links TRBV7-2 to TRBJ2-5, with a possible D match to TRBD1 (5 bases). The V and J ends lost 1 base and 4 bases respectively, with 13 bases between them. CDR3 length: 15 residues. CDR1 and CDR2 (germline): SGHTA, FQGNSA. Here the CDR3 DNA reads TGTGCCAGCAGCTTAGATTCCAGGGCCGCAGAGACCCAGTACTTC. This codes for CASSLDSRAAETQYF.

The gene calls are TRBV5-1 and TRBJ2-2; 15 bases match TRBD2. Germline V CDR1 and CDR2: SGHRS, YFSETQ. V lost 4 bases to trimming and J lost 6 bases; unmatched junction nucleotides: 7. The CDR3 runs 17 residues. For the CDR3, the DNA is TGCGCCAGCAGCCCGGGACTAGCGGGGGGTATGGCCGGGGAGCTGTTTTTT. Translated: CASSPGLAGGMAGELFF.

This sequence joins TRBV7-9 and TRBJ1-1; D not resolved. This CDR3 region has 13 residues. The germline V gene has CDR1 SEHNR and CDR2 FQNEAQ (reference sequence). V lost 3 bases and J 5 bases, leaving 10 bases between the germline ends. CDR3 loop: CASSFFELTEAFF. CDR3 nucleotides: TGTGCCAGCAGCTTTTTCGAGTTAACTGAAGCTTTCTTT.

This rearrangement joins TRBV5-4 to TRBJ2-5, with 9 bases aligning to TRBD2. Germline V gene sequence: CDR1 SGHNT, CDR2 YYREEE (reference sequence). The CDR3 totals 17 residues. V gave up 2 bases and J gave up 2 bases; unmatched junction bases: 10. DNA for the CDR3: TGTGCCAGCAGCTTAGTGGAGAGCGGGGGGATACAAGAGACCCAGTACTTC. This translates into CASSLVESGGIQETQYF.

Regarding this clone: The junction differs from germline at one of its ends, possibly a read error. The chain is built from TRBV7-2 and TRBJ2-5; 10 bases are shared with TRBD2. CDR3 length: 15 residues. Germline loops: CDR1 SGHTA, CDR2 FQGNSA. CDR3 in amino acids: CASSLSPSSGGPKDF. DNA for the CDR3: TGTGCCAGCAGCCTCTCTCCTTCTAGCGGGGGCCCCAAGGACTTC.

The gene calls are TRBV11-2 and TRBJ1-5, with 7 positions matching TRBD1. The CDR3 is 15 residues long. V was pared by 3 bases and J by 0 bases, with 2 bases of the junction left unmatched. Germline loops: CDR1 SGHAT, CDR2 FQNNGV. CDR3 sequence: CASSLGQHSNQPQHF. In DNA, the CDR3 is TGTGCCAGCAGCTTGGGACAGCATAGCAATCAGCCCCAGCATTTT.

The V gene is TRBV5-6, the J gene TRBJ1-2, with 7 bases that match TRBD1. The germline V gene encodes CDR1 SGHDT and CDR2 YYEEEE. Trimming cost V 0 bases and J 4 bases; bases outside gene matches: 6. The CDR3 is 15 amino acids. The CDR3 coding sequence is TGTGCCAGCAGCTTGGTACAGGGGCAGGGCTATGGCTACACCTTC. Translated: CASSLVQGQGYGYTF.

The rearrangement joins TRBV7-9 to TRBJ1-2, with D perhaps TRBD1 (6 bases). With 2 bases removed from V and 5 bases from J, the gap between germline ends came to 12 bases. CDR3 length: 14 amino acids. Germline lookup yields CDR1 SEHNR and CDR2 FQNEAQ (reference sequence). CDR3 sequence reads: CASSLRGADYGYTF. As DNA, the CDR3 is TGTGCCAGCAGCTTACGGGGGGCTGATTATGGCTACACCTTC.

For this clone: The sample holds other DNA sequences that translate to the same CDR3. V usage is TRBV12-3 or TRBV12-4 and J usage is TRBJ1-2; possibly TRBD1 for D (5 bases). Trimming left V 7 bases short and J 0 bases short, with 9 bases between. The CDR3 runs 13 residues. CDR3 in amino acids: CASTRQTNYGYTF. In DNA form, the CDR3 reads TGTGCCAGCACCCGACAGACTAACTATGGCTACACCTTC.

A word on this clone: Additional DNA sequences in this sample encode the identical CDR3. The chain recombines TRBV19 with TRBJ1-1, with D tentatively TRBD1 (6 bases). This CDR3 contains 14 residues. V dropped 2 bases and J dropped 3 bases, with 10 bases sitting between them. Germline CDR1 and CDR2: LNHDA and SQIVND (reference sequence). The CDR3 DNA reads TGTGCCAGTAGTATAAGCCCAGGGGACACTGAAGCTTTCTTT. Its protein product is CASSISPGDTEAFF.